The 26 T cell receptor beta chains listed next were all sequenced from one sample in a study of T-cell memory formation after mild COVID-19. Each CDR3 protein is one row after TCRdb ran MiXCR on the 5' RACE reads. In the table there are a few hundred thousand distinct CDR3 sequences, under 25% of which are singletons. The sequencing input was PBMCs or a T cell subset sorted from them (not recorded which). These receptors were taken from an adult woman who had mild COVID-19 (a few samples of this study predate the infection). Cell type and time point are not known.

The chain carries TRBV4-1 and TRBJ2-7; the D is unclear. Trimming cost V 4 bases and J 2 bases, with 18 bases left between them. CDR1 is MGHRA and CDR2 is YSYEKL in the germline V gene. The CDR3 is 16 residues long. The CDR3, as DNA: TGCGCCAGCAGCCCGGCAAAACTTAATTTACCCTACGAGCAGTACTTC. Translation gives CASSPAKLNLPYEQYF.

The CDR3 sequence is CASSLDSGTGGYTF. In DNA form, the CDR3 reads TGTGCCAGCAGCTTAGATTCCGGGACAGGTGGCTACACCTTC. V gene TRBV7-2 combines with J gene TRBJ1-2; TRBD1 matches at 8 bases. CDR1 and CDR2 (germline): SGHTA, FQGNSA. There are 14 residues in the CDR3. J was trimmed by 7 bases and V by 1 base; bases with no gene match: 5. Full variable domain (missing parts from reference TRBV7-2 and TRBJ1-2): GAGVSQSPSNKVTEKGKDVELRCDPISGHTALYWYRQSLGQGLEFLIYFQGNSAPDKSGLPSDRFSAERTGGSVSTLTIQRTQQEDSAVYLCASSLDSGTGGYTFGSGTRLTVV.

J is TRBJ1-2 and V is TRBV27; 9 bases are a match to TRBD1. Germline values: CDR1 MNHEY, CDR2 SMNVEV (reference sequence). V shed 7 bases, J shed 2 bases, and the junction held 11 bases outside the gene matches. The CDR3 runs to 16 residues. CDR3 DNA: TGTGCCAGCACACGCTCGGGACAGGGTCGGAACTATGGCTACACCTTC. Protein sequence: CASTRSGQGRNYGYTF.

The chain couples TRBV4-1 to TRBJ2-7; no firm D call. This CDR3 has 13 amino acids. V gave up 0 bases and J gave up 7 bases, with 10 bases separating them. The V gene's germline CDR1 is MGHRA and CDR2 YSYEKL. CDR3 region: CASSQDIGREQYF. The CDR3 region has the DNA TGCGCCAGCAGCCAAGATATAGGTAGGGAGCAGTACTTC.

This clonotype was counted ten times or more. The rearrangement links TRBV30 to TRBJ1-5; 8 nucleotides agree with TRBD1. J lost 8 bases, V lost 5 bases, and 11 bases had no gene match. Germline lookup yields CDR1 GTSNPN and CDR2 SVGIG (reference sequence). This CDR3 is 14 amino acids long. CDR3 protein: CAWDRQGAREPQHF. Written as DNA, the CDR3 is TGTGCCTGGGATCGGCAGGGGGCGAGGGAGCCCCAGCATTTT.

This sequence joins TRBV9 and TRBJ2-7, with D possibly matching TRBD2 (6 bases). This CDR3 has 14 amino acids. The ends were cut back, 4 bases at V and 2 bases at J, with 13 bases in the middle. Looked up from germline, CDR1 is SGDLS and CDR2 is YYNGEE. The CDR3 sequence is CASSRREWAYEQYF. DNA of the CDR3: TGTGCCAGCAGCCGGAGGGAATGGGCCTACGAGCAGTACTTC.

CDR3 residues: CASSLLLAGQTDTQYF. CDR3 coding DNA: TGCGCCAGCAGCTTGTTACTAGCGGGACAGACAGATACGCAGTATTTT. The chain employs TRBV5-1 and TRBJ2-3, with 10 bases that match TRBD2. The CDR3 loop spans 16 amino acids. The germline CDR1 and CDR2 sequences are SGHRS and YFSETQ. Trimming cost V 1 base and J 3 bases; bases outside gene matches: 5.

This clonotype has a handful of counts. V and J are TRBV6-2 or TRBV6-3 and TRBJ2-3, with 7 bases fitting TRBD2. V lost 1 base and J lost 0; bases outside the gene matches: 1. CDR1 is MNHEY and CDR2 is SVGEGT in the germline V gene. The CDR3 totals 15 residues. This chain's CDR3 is CASSYLRGSTDTQYF. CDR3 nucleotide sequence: TGTGCCAGCAGTTACTTGCGGGGGAGCACAGATACGCAGTATTTT.

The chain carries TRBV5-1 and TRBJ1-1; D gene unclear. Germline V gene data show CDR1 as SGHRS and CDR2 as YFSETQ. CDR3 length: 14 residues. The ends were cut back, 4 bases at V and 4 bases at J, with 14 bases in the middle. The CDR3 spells CASSPLIGITEAFF. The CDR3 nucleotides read TGCGCCAGCAGCCCGTTGATAGGGATCACTGAAGCTTTCTTT.

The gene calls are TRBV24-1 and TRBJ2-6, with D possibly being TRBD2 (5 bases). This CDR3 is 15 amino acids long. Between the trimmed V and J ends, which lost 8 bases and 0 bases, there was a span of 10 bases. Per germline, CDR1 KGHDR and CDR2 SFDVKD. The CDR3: CATTDSRSGANVLTF. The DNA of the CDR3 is TGTGCCACCACGGACTCCCGCTCTGGGGCCAACGTCCTGACTTTC.

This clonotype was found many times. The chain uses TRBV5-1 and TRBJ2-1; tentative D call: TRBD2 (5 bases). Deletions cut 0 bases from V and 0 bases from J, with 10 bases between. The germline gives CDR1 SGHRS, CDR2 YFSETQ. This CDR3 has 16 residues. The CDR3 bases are TGCGCCAGCAGCTTGGGGGCCGGGGTCTCCTACAATGAGCAGTTCTTC. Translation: CASSLGAGVSYNEQFF.

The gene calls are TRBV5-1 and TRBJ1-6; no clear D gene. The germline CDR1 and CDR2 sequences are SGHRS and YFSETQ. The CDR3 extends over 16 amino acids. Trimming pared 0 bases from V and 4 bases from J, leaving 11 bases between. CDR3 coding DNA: TGCGCCAGCAGCTTGGAGCCAGACGGATATAATTCACCCCTCCACTTT. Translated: CASSLEPDGYNSPLHF.

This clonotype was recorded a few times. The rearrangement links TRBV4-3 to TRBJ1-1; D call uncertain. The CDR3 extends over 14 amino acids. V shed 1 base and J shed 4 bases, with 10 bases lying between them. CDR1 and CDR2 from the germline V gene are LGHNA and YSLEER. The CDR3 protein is CASSQVGLFTEAFF. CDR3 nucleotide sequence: TGCGCCAGCAGCCAAGTCGGACTGTTCACTGAAGCTTTCTTT.

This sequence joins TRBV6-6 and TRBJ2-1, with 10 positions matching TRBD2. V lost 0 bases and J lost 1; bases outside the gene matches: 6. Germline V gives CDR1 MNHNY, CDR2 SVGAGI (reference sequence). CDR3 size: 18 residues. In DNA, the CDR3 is TGTGCCAGCAGTTACTCGGCTAGCGGGAGAGGTTCCTACAATGAGCAGTTCTTC. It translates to CASSYSASGRGSYNEQFF.

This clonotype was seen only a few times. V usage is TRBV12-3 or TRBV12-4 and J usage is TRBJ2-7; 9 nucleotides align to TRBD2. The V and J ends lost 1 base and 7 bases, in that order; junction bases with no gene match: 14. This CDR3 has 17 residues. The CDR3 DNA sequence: TGTGCCAGCAGTTTAGGGGGGCGAGGGCGGGAGGGGGAAGAGCAGTACTTC. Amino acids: CASSLGGRGREGEEQYF.

CDR3 coding DNA: TGCGCCAGCAGCCCTCAATGGGGTGACAGAAGGGGCACTGAAGCTTTCTTT. This codes for CASSPQWGDRRGTEAFF. The chain recombines TRBV4-1 with TRBJ1-1, with a tentative D call TRBD1 (5 bases). Trimming stripped 4 bases from V and 4 bases from J, with 22 bases between. CDR3 length equals 17 residues. From germline, CDR1 is MGHRA and CDR2 YSYEKL.

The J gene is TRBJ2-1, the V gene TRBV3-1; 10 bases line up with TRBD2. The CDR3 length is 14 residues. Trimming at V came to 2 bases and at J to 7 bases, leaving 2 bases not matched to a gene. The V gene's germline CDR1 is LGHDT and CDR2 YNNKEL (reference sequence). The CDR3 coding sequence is TGTGCCAGCAGCCAAATGACTAGCGGGAATGAGCAGTTCTTC. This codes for CASSQMTSGNEQFF.

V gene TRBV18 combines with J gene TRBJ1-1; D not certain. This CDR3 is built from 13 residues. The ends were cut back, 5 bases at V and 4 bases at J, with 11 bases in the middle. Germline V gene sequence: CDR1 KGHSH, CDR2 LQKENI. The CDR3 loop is CASSTGVLTEAFF. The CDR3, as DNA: TGTGCCAGCTCAACCGGGGTTCTCACTGAAGCTTTCTTT.

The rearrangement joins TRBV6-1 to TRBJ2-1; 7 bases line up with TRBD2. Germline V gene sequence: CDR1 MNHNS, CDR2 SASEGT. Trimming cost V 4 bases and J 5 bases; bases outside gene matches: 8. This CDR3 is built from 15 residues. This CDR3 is CASSVWGGEDNEQFF. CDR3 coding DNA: TGTGCCAGCAGTGTGTGGGGGGGAGAAGACAATGAGCAGTTCTTC.

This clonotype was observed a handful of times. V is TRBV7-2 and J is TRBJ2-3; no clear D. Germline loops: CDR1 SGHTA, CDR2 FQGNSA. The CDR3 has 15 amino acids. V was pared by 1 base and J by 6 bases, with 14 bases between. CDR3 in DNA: TGTGCCAGCAGCTTAGATGGCATATCGTTCGATACGCAGTATTTT. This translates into CASSLDGISFDTQYF.

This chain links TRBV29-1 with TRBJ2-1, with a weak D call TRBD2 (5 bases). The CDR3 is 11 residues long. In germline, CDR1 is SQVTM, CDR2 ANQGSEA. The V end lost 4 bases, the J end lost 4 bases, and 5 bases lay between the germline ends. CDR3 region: CSVGEYNEQFF. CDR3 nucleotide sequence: TGCAGCGTTGGGGAGTACAATGAGCAGTTCTTC.

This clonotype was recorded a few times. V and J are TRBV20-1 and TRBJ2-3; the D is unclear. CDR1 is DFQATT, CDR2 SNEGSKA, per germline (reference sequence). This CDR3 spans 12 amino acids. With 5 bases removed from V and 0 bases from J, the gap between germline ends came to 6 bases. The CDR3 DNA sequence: TGCAGTGCTTCGGGTAGCACAGATACGCAGTATTTT. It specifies CSASGSTDTQYF.

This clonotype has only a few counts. The DNA of the CDR3 is TGTGCCAGCAGCTTAGCGGACAGGGGGGGTTCCTCCTCTGGAAACACCATATATTTT. Protein product: CASSLADRGGSSSGNTIYF. V gene TRBV7-9 combines with J gene TRBJ1-3; 10 bases are a match to TRBD1. Germline loops: CDR1 SEHNR, CDR2 FQNEAQ (reference sequence). V gave up 0 bases and J gave up 0 bases; unmatched junction bases: 8. This CDR3 has 19 residues.

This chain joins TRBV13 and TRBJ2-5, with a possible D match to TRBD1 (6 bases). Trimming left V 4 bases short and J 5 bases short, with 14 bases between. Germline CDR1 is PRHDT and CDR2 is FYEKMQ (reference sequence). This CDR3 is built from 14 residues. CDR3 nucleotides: TGTGCCAGCAGCTCATGGACAGCGATGGAGACCCAGTACTTC. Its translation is CASSSWTAMETQYF. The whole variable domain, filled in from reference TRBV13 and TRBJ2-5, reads AAGVIQSPRHLIKEKRETATLKCYPIPRHDTVYWYQQGPGQDPQFLISFYEKMQSDKGSIPDRFSAQQFSDYHSELNMSSLELGDSALYFCASSSWTAMETQYFGPGTRLLVL.

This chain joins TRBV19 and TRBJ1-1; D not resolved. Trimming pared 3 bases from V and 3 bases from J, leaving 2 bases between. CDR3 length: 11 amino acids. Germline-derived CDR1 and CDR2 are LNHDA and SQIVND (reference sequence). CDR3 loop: CASSIYTEAFF. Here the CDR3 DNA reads TGTGCCAGTAGTATTTACACTGAAGCTTTCTTT.

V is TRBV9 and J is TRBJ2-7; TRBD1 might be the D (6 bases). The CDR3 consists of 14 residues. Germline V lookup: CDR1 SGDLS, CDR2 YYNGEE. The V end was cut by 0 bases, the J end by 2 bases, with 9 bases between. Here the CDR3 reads CASSVGTAAYEQYF. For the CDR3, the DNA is TGTGCCAGCAGCGTAGGGACAGCCGCCTACGAGCAGTACTTC. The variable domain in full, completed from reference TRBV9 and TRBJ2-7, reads DSGVTQTPKHLITATGQRVTLRCSPRSGDLSVYWYQQSLDQGLQFLIQYYNGEERAKGNILERFSAQQFPDLHSELNLSSLELGDSALYFCASSVGTAAYEQYFGPGTRLTVT.